This T cell receptor beta chain appears in the sequencing data of a study of blood T cell repertoires in COVID-19. V was pared by 1 base and J by 3 bases, with 6 bases between. Germline assignment: CDR1 SGHAT and CDR2 FQNNGV. This CDR3 is 14 amino acids long. Some clones are missing from TCRdb's copy, which holds only in-frame ones; the method was immunoSEQ multiplex PCR. Among 40,000 to 55,000 clones, 75% to 85% were seen once, and the ten largest hold roughly a sixth. Material for sequencing was peripheral blood. The chain employs TRBV11-2 and TRBJ2-2; D is possibly TRBD1 (6 bases). This sequence originates from a man aged 40-49 years with acute or convalescent COVID-19. This CDR3 is CASSLGGHTGELFF. As DNA, the CDR3 is TGTGCCAGCAGCTTAGGGGGGCACACCGGGGAGCTGTTTTTT.